A selection of T cell receptor beta chains follows, all from one sample in a study of T cell repertoires in cytomegalovirus infection. TCRdb reanalysed the reads using MiXCR and keeps one entry per CDR3 protein. Of approximately 290,000 distinct CDR3 sequences in the sample, around 25% are singletons; the top ten hold approximately 15%. What was sequenced was PBMCs. Receptors were obtained from a human donor in good health (CMV status not recorded). Some clones in this sample may be carry-over from other donors' samples. CDR3s include the opening cysteine and the closing phenylalanine or tryptophan. D genes are given only for firm matches. Rows give clone size only sometimes, using once, few, many, or a class for an expanded clone.

12,NA,TRBV28,TRBJ1-1,few,TGTGCCAGCAGGCCCCTCCACACTGAAGCTTTCTTT,CASRPLHTEAFF
13,NA,TRBV7-2,TRBJ2-5,many,TGTGCCAGCAGCATAACTAGGGGAGAGACCCAGTACTTC,CASSITRGETQYF
16,NA,TRBV6-6,TRBJ1-5,NA,TGTGCCAGCAGCTCCGGAGGGGTTAGATTAGATCAGCCCCAGCATTTT,CASSSGGVRLDQPQHF
16,TRBD2,TRBV5-1,TRBJ2-7,NA,TGCGCCAGCAGCTCAACCTTACTAGCGAGCTCCTACGAGCAGTACTTC,CASSSTLLASSYEQYF
18,TRBD2,TRBV2,TRBJ2-3,few,TGTGCCAGCCGACCCCTCGGCGGGGGAATCTCTAGCACAGATACGCAGTATTTT,CASRPLGGGISSTDTQYF
12,NA,TRBV11-2,TRBJ2-7,NA,TGTGCCAGCAGCTTCCGTCTCTACGAGCAGTACTTC,CASSFRLYEQYF
16,TRBD2,TRBV7-9,TRBJ2-7,many,TGTGCCAGCAGCTGGGGACTAGCGGGAACCGTCTACGAGCAGTACTTC,CASSWGLAGTVYEQYF
16,TRBD2,TRBV28,TRBJ2-1,NA,TGTGCCAGCAGCAATGCCCTGACTAGCGGGGCATCCAGGCAGTTCTTC,CASSNALTSGASRQFF
14,NA,TRBV18,TRBJ1-1,NA,TGTGCCAGCTCACCCCTCGCGAGAGACACTGAAGCTTTCTTT,CASSPLARDTEAFF
15,TRBD2,TRBV28,TRBJ2-7,few,TGTGCCAGCAGTTCCCACTCTAGCGGCCCAGAGGGGCAGTACTTC,CASSSHSSGPEGQYF
17,NA,TRBV5-6,TRBJ2-3,NA,TGTGCCAGCAGCTTTCGATCCCCTGAAAGAAATAGAGATACGCAGTATTTT,CASSFRSPERNRDTQYF
14,NA,TRBV28,TRBJ2-2,few,TGTGCCAGCACCTCCCGAAAGGGTAGGTGGGAGCTGTTTTTT,CASTSRKGRWELFF
14,TRBD2,TRBV6-1,TRBJ2-1,many,TGTGCCAGCAGCCCGGGACTAGCGGGTGATGAGCAGTTCTTC,CASSPGLAGDEQFF
15,NA,TRBV7-2,TRBJ2-1,many,TGTGCCAGCAGCGTGAATGCAGGGCAGGACAATGAGCAGTTCTTC,CASSVNAGQDNEQFF
12,NA,TRBV7-2,TRBJ2-3,many,TGTGCCAGCAGCTCGGGGACAGATACGCAGTATTTT,CASSSGTDTQYF
12,NA,TRBV29-1,TRBJ1-2,few,TGCAGCGTTCGGGGAGGGTCCTATGGCTACACCTTC,CSVRGGSYGYTF
13,NA,TRBV2,TRBJ2-2,NA,TGTGCCAGCAGTGAGTGGCGAACCGGGGAGCTGTTTTTT,CASSEWRTGELFF
15,TRBD2,TRBV7-8,TRBJ2-7,NA,TGTGCCAGCAGCTTGCATAGCGGGGGGGTCTACGAGCAGTACTTC,CASSLHSGGVYEQYF
13,NA,TRBV11-2,TRBJ2-3,many,TGTGCCAGCAAAAAAGGGGGCACAGATACGCAGTATTTT,CASKKGGTDTQYF
15,TRBD1,TRBV5-1,TRBJ2-1,many,TGCGCCAGCAGCTTTGCAGGGGGCTCCTACAATGAGCAGTTCTTC,CASSFAGGSYNEQFF
14,NA,TRBV28,TRBJ1-2,few,TGTGCCAGCAGTTCAGGGACGTTTTTGTATGGCTACACCTTC,CASSSGTFLYGYTF
14,TRBD1,TRBV30,TRBJ2-1,few,TGTGCCTGGAAGAGGACAGGGGTGCATGATGAGCAGTTCTTC,CAWKRTGVHDEQFF
11,NA,TRBV29-1,TRBJ1-2,few,TGCAGCGTTGAAAGGGACTATGGCTACACCTTC,CSVERDYGYTF
14,NA,TRBV7-2,TRBJ1-1,many,TGTGCCAGCAGCCTACTAGAGGGGGACACTGAAGCTTTCTTT,CASSLLEGDTEAFF
15,NA,TRBV7-6,TRBJ1-1,many,TGTGCCAGCAGCTTAGGACCGGGCGTTATCACTGAAGCTTTCTTT,CASSLGPGVITEAFF
15,NA,TRBV19,TRBJ2-1,NA,TGTGCCAGTAGTATGGACGGGGGCTATTACAATGAGCAGTTCTTC,CASSMDGGYYNEQFF
15,NA,TRBV20-1,TRBJ1-5,NA,TGCAGTGCTAGAGATCGGGTCGGAGGGAATCAGCCCCAGCATTTT,CSARDRVGGNQPQHF